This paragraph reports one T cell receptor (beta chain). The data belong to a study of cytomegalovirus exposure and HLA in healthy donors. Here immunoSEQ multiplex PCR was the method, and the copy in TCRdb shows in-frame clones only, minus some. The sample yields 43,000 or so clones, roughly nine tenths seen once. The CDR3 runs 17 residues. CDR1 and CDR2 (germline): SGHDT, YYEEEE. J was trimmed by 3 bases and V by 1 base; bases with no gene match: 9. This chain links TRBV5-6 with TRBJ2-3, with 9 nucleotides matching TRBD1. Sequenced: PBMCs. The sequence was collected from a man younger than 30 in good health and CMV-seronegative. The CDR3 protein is CASSLTLTGGGTDTQYF. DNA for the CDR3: TGTGCCAGCAGCTTGACTCTAACAGGGGGCGGAACAGATACGCAGTATTTT.